Shown below are 22 T cell receptor beta chains from a single sample sequenced in a study of cytomegalovirus exposure and HLA in healthy donors. PCR amplification relied on 60 Vbeta primers (plus 13 Jbeta primers). TCRdb's copy holds only in-frame clones and misses some; the assay was immunoSEQ multiplex PCR. This sample has about 130,000 clones, with about 80% found just once. The specimen was PBMCs. The receptors derive from a woman between 40 and 50 years old in good health and CMV-seronegative.

CDR3 protein: CASSLNAGGGNEQFF. CDR3 DNA sequence: TGCGCCAGCAGCCTGAACGCGGGAGGGGGCAATGAGCAGTTCTTC. The chain carries TRBV5-1 and TRBJ2-1, with 9 nucleotides matching TRBD2. Germline loops: CDR1 SGHRS, CDR2 YFSETQ. The CDR3 spans 15 residues. The junction had 8 bases not matched to a gene; V was cut back by 4 bases and J by 6 bases.

The V call is TRBV27, the J call TRBJ1-5; D remains ambiguous. CDR3 length: 13 amino acids. The germline V gene encodes CDR1 MNHEY and CDR2 SMNVEV (reference sequence). The V gene lost 0 bases and the J gene lost 6 bases, with 6 bases spanning the gap. The CDR3 DNA reads TGTGCCAGCAGTTTATCTGAGAGTCAGCCCCAGCATTTT. Encoded protein: CASSLSESQPQHF.

This chain links TRBV11-2 with TRBJ1-2; D call uncertain. CDR1 SGHAT and CDR2 FQNNGV come from the germline V gene. The CDR3 spans 11 residues. V lost 4 bases and J 4 bases, leaving 4 bases between the germline ends. In DNA form, the CDR3 reads TGTGCCAGCAGCTCAGTCTATGGCTACACCTTC. Amino acid sequence: CASSSVYGYTF.

The chain couples TRBV12-5 to TRBJ1-2; D remains unclear. V lost 0 bases and J 8 bases, leaving 13 bases between the germline ends. Germline CDR1 is LGHNT and CDR2 is FRNRAP. This CDR3 is 14 amino acids long. The chain's CDR3 is CASGLVPPLGGYTF. CDR3 nucleotide sequence: TGTGCTAGTGGTTTGGTACCGCCTCTCGGGGGCTACACCTTC.

The chain is built from TRBV27 and TRBJ2-7; 7 bases match TRBD2. There are 14 residues in the CDR3. Germline loops: CDR1 MNHEY, CDR2 SMNVEV (reference sequence). Trimming removed 3 bases from V and 5 bases from J; junction bases left unmatched: 7. The CDR3 is CASSLGGGRNEQYF. The CDR3 bases are TGTGCCAGCAGTTTGGGGGGGGGAAGGAACGAGCAGTACTTC.

The chain couples TRBV4-3 to TRBJ1-2; 8 nucleotides agree with TRBD1. The CDR3 is made up of 15 amino acids. CDR1 is LGHNA and CDR2 is YSLEER in the germline V gene. Trimming removed 3 bases from V and 7 bases from J; junction bases left unmatched: 10. The CDR3 is CASSQGAGGAGGYTF. CDR3 nucleotides: TGCGCCAGCAGCCAGGGGGCAGGGGGCGCGGGTGGCTACACCTTC.

The chain joins TRBV19 to TRBJ1-5; D uncertain. V was pared by 1 base and J by 4 bases, with 5 bases between. The CDR3 totals 13 residues. Germline assignment: CDR1 LNHDA and CDR2 SQIVND (reference sequence). In nucleotides, the CDR3 is TGTGCCAGTAGTATAGCAGGAAATCAGCCCCAGCATTTT. It specifies CASSIAGNQPQHF.

CDR3 protein: CASSAGLGPREQFF. CDR3 in DNA: TGTGCCAGCAGCGCGGGACTAGGGCCCCGGGAGCAGTTCTTC. The chain carries TRBV7-2 and TRBJ2-1, with 8 bases lining up with TRBD2. The V and J ends lost 5 bases and 10 bases, in that order; junction bases with no gene match: 10. The V gene's germline CDR1 is SGHTA and CDR2 FQGNSA. This CDR3 is built from 14 residues.

A few counts support this clone. V and J are TRBV5-1 and TRBJ1-4; D remains ambiguous. Germline assignment: CDR1 SGHRS and CDR2 YFSETQ. The CDR3 has 13 residues. V lost 5 bases and J lost 3, with 8 bases in between. The CDR3 region has the DNA TGCGCCAGCAGTGACCGGGCTAATGAAAAACTGTTTTTT. It codes for CASSDRANEKLFF.

Concerning this clone: It is unclear where the CDR3 begins or ends on the DNA, so no DNA is shown, and the CDR3 is as TCRdb lists it. The CDR3 here is CASSKVGRGANEKLFF. This sequence joins TRBV21-1 and TRBJ1-4. TRBV21-1 is tagged as a pseudogene. The CDR3 spans 16 residues, counting both ends.

The chain recombines TRBV27 with TRBJ2-1; TRBD2 matches at 8 bases. This CDR3 comprises 15 residues. J lost 9 bases, V lost 2 bases, and 9 bases had no gene match. CDR1 and CDR2 from the germline V gene are MNHEY and SMNVEV (reference sequence). CDR3 sequence (DNA): TGTGCCAGCAGTTTAGTGCCGGGAGGGCTGGGTGAGCAGTTCTTC. Translated: CASSLVPGGLGEQFF.

The V gene is TRBV28, the J gene TRBJ1-2, with a weak D call TRBD1 (6 bases). This CDR3 has 14 amino acids. Trimming took off 3 bases at V and 4 bases at J, with 12 bases between the two ends. Germline-derived CDR1 and CDR2 are MDHEN and SYDVKM. For the CDR3, the DNA is TGTGCCAGCAGTTTTGGACAGTTATTCTATGGCTACACCTTC. Its protein product is CASSFGQLFYGYTF.

The genes are TRBV4-2 and TRBJ2-7; 8 bases agree with TRBD1. CDR1 and CDR2 from the germline V gene are LGHNA and YNFKEQ. The V gene end was trimmed by 0 bases and the J gene end by 3 bases; junction bases not matched to a gene: 7. CDR3 length: 16 residues. CDR3 sequence (DNA): TGTGCCAGCAGCCAAGATGGGAGGACAGGGCTCTACGAGCAGTACTTC. Encoded protein: CASSQDGRTGLYEQYF.

This clone has a single count. J is TRBJ2-5 and V is TRBV5-1, with TRBD2 matching 7 bases. The CDR3 sequence is 14 residues long. Per germline, CDR1 SGHRS and CDR2 YFSETQ. V gave up 4 bases and J gave up 6 bases; unmatched junction bases: 9. This chain's CDR3 is CASSPGLGGQTQYF. DNA of the CDR3: TGCGCCAGCAGCCCCGGACTAGGAGGGCAGACCCAGTACTTC.

The J gene is TRBJ2-3, the V gene TRBV27; D uncertain. Germline V gives CDR1 MNHEY, CDR2 SMNVEV (reference sequence). The CDR3 is made up of 14 amino acids. Between the trimmed V and J ends, which lost 5 bases and 1 base, there was a span of 10 bases. The CDR3 protein is CASSRSLRTDTQYF. In DNA form, the CDR3 reads TGTGCCAGCAGTCGTTCACTACGCACAGATACGCAGTATTTT.

The chain carries TRBV9 and TRBJ1-5; the D is unclear. The CDR3 length is 14 residues. The V gene's germline CDR1 is SGDLS and CDR2 YYNGEE. V gave up 0 bases and J gave up 2 bases, with 6 bases separating them. CDR3 loop: CASSVGGGNQPQHF. The CDR3 bases are TGTGCCAGCAGCGTAGGGGGAGGCAATCAGCCCCAGCATTTT.

This chain connects TRBV7-9 to TRBJ1-3; no clear D. The V end lost 7 bases, the J end lost 0 bases, and 10 bases lay between the germline ends. Germline V CDR1 and CDR2: SEHNR, FQNEAQ (reference sequence). The CDR3 has 14 amino acids. The CDR3 here is CASIELNSGNTIYF. For the CDR3, the DNA is TGTGCCAGCATCGAGTTAAACTCTGGAAACACCATATATTTT. Looking up the rest from reference TRBV7-9 and TRBJ1-3 gives the full variable domain: DTGVSQNPRHKITKRGQNVTFRCDPISEHNRLYWYRQTLGQGPEFLTYFQNEAQLEKSRLLSDRFSAERPKGSFSTLEIQRTEQGDSAMYLCASIELNSGNTIYFGEGSWLTVV.

The chain is built from TRBV7-9 and TRBJ1-5; D gene ambiguous. There are 14 residues in the CDR3. Trimming took 1 base from V and 6 from J, leaving 10 bases between them. CDR1 is SEHNR and CDR2 is FQNEAQ in the germline V gene (reference sequence). CDR3 DNA: TGTGCCAGCAGCTTAGACGCCAGGTCTCAGCCCCAGCATTTT. Amino acid sequence: CASSLDARSQPQHF. Variable domain in full (rest from reference TRBV7-9 and TRBJ1-5): DTGVSQNPRHKITKRGQNVTFRCDPISEHNRLYWYRQTLGQGPEFLTYFQNEAQLEKSRLLSDRFSAERPKGSFSTLEIQRTEQGDSAMYLCASSLDARSQPQHFGDGTRLSIL.

This chain connects TRBV7-9 to TRBJ2-3, with 7 bases identical to TRBD1. The CDR3 totals 14 residues. Trimming at V came to 5 bases and at J to 6 bases, leaving 8 bases not matched to a gene. Per germline, CDR1 SEHNR and CDR2 FQNEAQ (reference sequence). CDR3 nucleotides: TGTGCCAGCAGCATCCAGACAGGGCTGGATACGCAGTATTTT. The encoded protein is CASSIQTGLDTQYF.

In DNA, the CDR3 is TGTGCCAGCAGCTTAGAACCGAGCGGGGGGCCCCAGCATTTT. Protein product: CASSLEPSGGPQHF. This chain joins TRBV7-2 and TRBJ1-5; the D gene is possibly TRBD1 (5 bases). V was shortened by 1 base and J by 9 bases, with 13 bases between the two germline ends. Germline lookup yields CDR1 SGHTA and CDR2 FQGNSA. The CDR3 loop spans 14 amino acids.

V gene TRBV6-5 combines with J gene TRBJ2-5; tentatively, D is TRBD1 (7 bases). The CDR3 spans 13 residues. In germline, CDR1 is MNHEY, CDR2 SVGAGI. Trimming stripped 2 bases from V and 7 bases from J, with 11 bases between. CDR3 residues: CASSYGGGRTQYF. CDR3 sequence (DNA): TGTGCCAGCAGTTACGGAGGGGGCCGGACCCAGTACTTC.

The chain is built from TRBV19 and TRBJ1-3; 8 positions match TRBD1. This CDR3 contains 15 residues. V lost 3 bases and J lost 4; bases outside the gene matches: 5. Germline CDR1 reads LNHDA; CDR2 reads SQIVND (reference sequence). CDR3 DNA sequence: TGTGCCAGTAGTATGGGACAGGCGGCAGGAAACACCATATATTTT. It encodes CASSMGQAAGNTIYF. The full variable domain, in which reference TRBV19 and TRBJ1-3 provide the parts outside the CDR3, is DGGITQSPKYLFRKEGQNVTLSCEQNLNHDAMYWYRQDPGQGLRLIYYSQIVNDFQKGDIAEGYSVSREKKESFPLTVTSAQKNPTAFYLCASSMGQAAGNTIYFGEGSWLTVV.